The 24 T cell receptor beta chains reported below all come from one sample, sequenced in a study of cytomegalovirus exposure and HLA in healthy donors. PCR primers comprised 60 Vbeta and 13 Jbeta primers. Sequenced by immunoSEQ multiplex PCR; TCRdb stores in-frame clones only, minus some. The sample includes about 190,000 clones, over 75% of them seen just once. Sequenced sample: PBMCs. These receptor sequences come from a man aged 18-30 years in good health and CMV-seronegative.

The chain joins TRBV7-9 to TRBJ1-1; 7 positions agree with TRBD1. The CDR3 sequence is 14 residues long. J was trimmed by 6 bases and V by 1 base; bases with no gene match: 5. Germline V gives CDR1 SEHNR, CDR2 FQNEAQ (reference sequence). CDR3 residues: CASSLVGQGAEAFF. The CDR3, as DNA: TGTGCCAGCAGCTTAGTTGGGCAGGGGGCTGAAGCTTTCTTT.

This sequence joins TRBV25-1 and TRBJ2-3; D gene uncertain. CDR3 length: 17 residues. Germline V gene sequence: CDR1 MGHDK, CDR2 SYGVNS. V lost 0 bases to trimming and J lost 0 bases, with 13 bases between them. The CDR3 is CASSEYLSSLSTDTQYF. The CDR3 nucleotides are TGTGCCAGCAGTGAATATTTATCGTCACTGAGCACAGATACGCAGTATTTT.

The chain recombines TRBV5-1 with TRBJ1-1; 8 nucleotides align to TRBD1. Germline CDR1 SGHRS, CDR2 YFSETQ. The junction had 7 bases not matched to a gene; V was cut back by 7 bases and J by 2 bases. CDR3 length: 14 amino acids. CDR3 sequence (DNA): TGCGCCAGCGGAACAGGGGGGGGTAACACTGAAGCTTTCTTT. It encodes CASGTGGGNTEAFF. The full variable domain, rest sourced from reference TRBV5-1 and TRBJ1-1, is KAGVTQTPRYLIKTRGQQVTLSCSPISGHRSVSWYQQTPGQGLQFLFEYFSETQRNKGNFPGRFSGRQFSNSRSEMNVSTLELGDSALYLCASGTGGGNTEAFFGQGTRLTVV.

This clone was seen a few times. This chain connects TRBV7-3 to TRBJ2-5, with D possibly matching TRBD2 (5 bases). Per the germline V gene, CDR1 is SGHTA and CDR2 is FQGTGA. There are 15 residues in the CDR3. V shed 1 base and J shed 1 base, with 10 bases lying between them. The CDR3 loop is CASSLIEGPQETQYF. Here the CDR3 DNA reads TGTGCCAGCAGCTTAATTGAGGGCCCCCAAGAGACCCAGTACTTC.

This clone has more than one count but fewer than ten. The chain combines TRBV6-4 with TRBJ2-2; tentative D call: TRBD2 (6 bases). The ends were cut back, 4 bases at V and 6 bases at J, with 9 bases in the middle. Germline V CDR1 and CDR2: MRHNA, SNTAGT. The length of the CDR3 is 13 residues. The CDR3 DNA reads as TGTGCCAGCAGTGCTAGGGAGGCCGGGGAGCTGTTTTTT. Translation gives CASSAREAGELFF.

This clone has more than one count but fewer than ten. Other DNA sequences of this sample code for an identical CDR3. The chain couples TRBV18 to TRBJ1-2; 7 bases are shared with TRBD1. With V trimmed by 3 bases and J by 2 bases, 0 bases remained unmatched. The CDR3 length is 13 residues. Germline values: CDR1 KGHSH, CDR2 LQKENI. The CDR3 region has the DNA TGTGCCAGCTCACCGGGACAGAACTATGGCTACACCTTC. Amino acid sequence: CASSPGQNYGYTF.

The genes are TRBV4-2 and TRBJ2-3; tentatively, D is TRBD2 (6 bases). Per germline, CDR1 LGHNA and CDR2 YNFKEQ. CDR3 size: 14 residues. V gave up 2 bases and J gave up 6 bases, with 12 bases separating them. CDR3: CASSQPGVHDTQYF. The CDR3 DNA is TGTGCCAGCAGCCAACCGGGGGTCCATGATACGCAGTATTTT.

This clone was detected only once. The J gene is TRBJ2-1, the V gene TRBV2, with D perhaps matching TRBD1 (6 bases). V dropped 11 bases and J dropped 9 bases, with 20 bases sitting between them. This CDR3 is 13 amino acids long. The V gene's germline CDR1 is SNHLY and CDR2 FYNNEI. CDR3 bases: TGTGCCTCGCACAGGGTTTTGGTCGCTGAGCAGTTCTTC. Translated, it gives CASHRVLVAEQFF. Combining the CDR3 with reference TRBV2 and TRBJ2-1 gives the whole variable domain EPEVTQTPSHQVTQMGQEVILRCVPISNHLYFYWYRQILGQKVEFLVSFYNNEISEKSEIFDDQFSVERPDGSNFTLKIRSTKLEDSAMYFCASHRVLVAEQFFGPGTRLTVL.

This chain connects TRBV9 to TRBJ2-7; 10 nucleotides match TRBD1. CDR1 SGDLS and CDR2 YYNGEE come from the germline V gene. The CDR3 length is 15 residues. Losses at the gene ends were 0 bases for V and 3 bases for J; bases not matched to a gene: 3. CDR3 amino acids: CASSVGQGASYEQYF. CDR3 nucleotide sequence: TGTGCCAGCAGCGTAGGACAGGGGGCGAGCTACGAGCAGTACTTC.

In the case of this clone: A read error may account for a junction end that differs from germline. V gene TRBV27 combines with J gene TRBJ1-2; 7 nucleotides agree with TRBD1. The CDR3 is 15 residues long. The germline V gene encodes CDR1 MNHEY and CDR2 SMNVEV (reference sequence). The CDR3, as DNA: TGTGCCAGCAGTCTATCCACAGGGGCGATTGGTGGCTACACCTTC. It specifies CASSLSTGAIGGYTF.

The chain combines TRBV5-1 with TRBJ2-3, with 11 bases aligning to TRBD2. Trimming removed 4 bases from V and 2 bases from J; junction bases left unmatched: 6. CDR1 and CDR2 from the germline V gene are SGHRS and YFSETQ. This CDR3 spans 16 amino acids. CDR3: CASSLKTSGNTDTQYF. CDR3 coding DNA: TGCGCCAGCAGCCTGAAGACTAGCGGGAACACAGATACGCAGTATTTT.

The CDR3 sequence: CASRDPTGGAVGYTGELFF. The CDR3 DNA follows: TGTGCCAGCAGGGATCCGACAGGGGGCGCGGTCGGTTACACCGGGGAGCTGTTTTTT. J is TRBJ2-2 and V is TRBV11-2, with TRBD1 matching 10 bases. Germline V gives CDR1 SGHAT, CDR2 FQNNGV. The CDR3 has 19 residues. The ends lost 6 bases at V and 3 bases at J; junction bases unmatched: 16.

This clone was observed a handful of times. Other DNA sequences of this sample code for an identical CDR3. The chain is built from TRBV7-2 and TRBJ2-3; 10 nucleotides agree with TRBD2. The V segment lost 3 bases and the J segment 4 bases; nucleotides outside the gene matches: 4. Looked up from germline, CDR1 is SGHTA and CDR2 is FQGNSA. CDR3 size: 15 residues. This chain's CDR3 is CASSLVAGGPDTQYF. The CDR3 bases are TGTGCCAGCAGCTTGGTAGCGGGAGGTCCAGATACGCAGTATTTT.

V and J are TRBV14 and TRBJ1-1; D possibly corresponds to TRBD1 (5 bases). The CDR3 has 14 residues. Germline CDR1 is SGHDN and CDR2 is FVKESK. V was pared by 2 bases and J by 8 bases, with 15 bases between. The chain's CDR3 is CASSQIRDFTEAFF. The CDR3 bases are TGTGCCAGCAGCCAAATCAGGGACTTCACCGAAGCTTTCTTT.

This clone was recorded only once. The V call is TRBV13, the J call TRBJ2-1; 7 bases are shared with TRBD2. V was pared by 5 bases and J by 7 bases, with 8 bases of the junction left unmatched. This CDR3 region has 14 residues. Germline CDR1 and CDR2: PRHDT and FYEKMQ (reference sequence). CDR3 residues: CASSPGEGRNEQFF. The CDR3 nucleotides read TGTGCCAGCAGCCCGGGGGAGGGTAGGAATGAGCAGTTCTTC. Supplemented by reference TRBV13 and TRBJ2-1, the full variable domain reads AAGVIQSPRHLIKEKRETATLKCYPIPRHDTVYWYQQGPGQDPQFLISFYEKMQSDKGSIPDRFSAQQFSDYHSELNMSSLELGDSALYFCASSPGEGRNEQFFGPGTRLTVL.

This sequence joins TRBV5-4 and TRBJ2-5; 8 bases line up with TRBD2. The J call may be mistaken, given a closer DNA end match to TRBJ2-7. Germline CDR1 SGHNT, CDR2 YYREEE (reference sequence). The CDR3 has 14 amino acids. The CDR3: CASSAPGGRYEQYF. Here the CDR3 DNA reads TGTGCCAGCAGCGCCCCGGGGGGGCGGTACGAGCAGTACTTC.

The chain is built from TRBV10-2 and TRBJ1-5; TRBD1 matches 7 bases. Germline lookup yields CDR1 WSHSY and CDR2 SAAADI. This CDR3 region has 16 residues. Trimming cost V 2 bases and J 1 base; bases outside gene matches: 5. This CDR3 is CASSERNRGSNQPQHF. CDR3 in DNA: TGCGCCAGCAGTGAGAGGAACAGGGGAAGCAATCAGCCCCAGCATTTT.

The gene calls are TRBV21-1 and TRBJ2-1; the table gives TRBD2 as D, unverified against the DNA. TRBV21-1 is a documented pseudogene. This CDR3 contains 19 residues. DNA of the CDR3: TGTGCCAGCAGCAAAGAGGCAGCGGGAGGGCCCCGTAAGTACAATGAGCAGTTCTTC. Translation: CASSKEAAGGPRKYNEQFF.

The chain has TRBV7-3 and TRBJ1-1; D gene ambiguous. This CDR3 comprises 13 residues. The germline V gene has CDR1 SGHTA and CDR2 FQGTGA. The V end lost 4 bases, the J end lost 6 bases, and 12 bases lay between the germline ends. The CDR3 nucleotides read TGTGCCAGCAGCTCGACGGGAGGAGCTGAAGCTTTCTTT. Translation: CASSSTGGAEAFF. Supplemented by reference TRBV7-3 and TRBJ1-1, the full variable domain reads GAGVSQTPSNKVTEKGKYVELRCDPISGHTALYWYRQSLGQGPEFLIYFQGTGAADDSGLPNDRFFAVRPEGSVSTLKIQRTERGDSAVYLCASSSTGGAEAFFGQGTRLTVV.

The chain employs TRBV7-9 and TRBJ1-2; 9 bases are shared with TRBD1. The germline CDR1 and CDR2 sequences are SEHNR and FQNEAQ (reference sequence). The CDR3 covers 14 residues. V was clipped by 6 bases and J by 1 base; unmatched bases: 3. The CDR3 DNA sequence: TGTGCCAGCAGACGACAGGGGGATAACTATGGCTACACCTTC. Protein: CASRRQGDNYGYTF.

The V and J genes are TRBV19 and TRBJ1-1; a weak D match, TRBD1 (6 bases). CDR3 length equals 15 residues. Trimming took off 3 bases at V and 4 bases at J, with 15 bases between the two ends. Per the germline V gene, CDR1 is LNHDA and CDR2 is SQIVND (reference sequence). As DNA, the CDR3 is TGTGCCAGTAGTATCAAGACAGGACCCCCCACTGAAGCTTTCTTT. Its translation: CASSIKTGPPTEAFF.

In this sample, this clone turned up once. The rearrangement uses TRBV5-1 and TRBJ2-7; no firm D call. The CDR3 length is 14 residues. V lost 0 bases and J lost 3, with 10 bases in between. Germline lookup yields CDR1 SGHRS and CDR2 YFSETQ. CDR3: CASSLVPRDYEQYF. The CDR3, as DNA: TGCGCCAGCAGCTTGGTGCCGCGAGACTACGAGCAGTACTTC. The full variable domain, in which reference TRBV5-1 and TRBJ2-7 provide the parts outside the CDR3, is KAGVTQTPRYLIKTRGQQVTLSCSPISGHRSVSWYQQTPGQGLQFLFEYFSETQRNKGNFPGRFSGRQFSNSRSEMNVSTLELGDSALYLCASSLVPRDYEQYFGPGTRLTVT.

This clone has just one count. The J gene is TRBJ2-7, the V gene TRBV28, with 13 positions matching TRBD2. The CDR3 runs 16 residues. V trimming: 4 bases; J trimming: 5 bases; junction bases outside the gene matches: 8. The germline V gene has CDR1 MDHEN and CDR2 SYDVKM. The CDR3 loop reads CASSSPGLAGDDEQYF. DNA for the CDR3: TGTGCCAGCAGTTCCCCCGGACTAGCGGGAGATGACGAGCAGTACTTC.

The rearrangement joins TRBV6-7 to TRBJ1-5; tentatively, D is TRBD1 (6 bases). TRBV6-7 is reported as an ORF; its role is uncertain. The germline V and J ends were trimmed by 4 bases and 1 base, with 23 bases remaining between them. The CDR3 length is 19 residues. This CDR3 is CASSFNRDTNMTSNQPQHF. The CDR3 DNA is TGTGCCAGCAGTTTTAACCGGGACACAAACATGACGAGCAATCAGCCCCAGCATTTT.